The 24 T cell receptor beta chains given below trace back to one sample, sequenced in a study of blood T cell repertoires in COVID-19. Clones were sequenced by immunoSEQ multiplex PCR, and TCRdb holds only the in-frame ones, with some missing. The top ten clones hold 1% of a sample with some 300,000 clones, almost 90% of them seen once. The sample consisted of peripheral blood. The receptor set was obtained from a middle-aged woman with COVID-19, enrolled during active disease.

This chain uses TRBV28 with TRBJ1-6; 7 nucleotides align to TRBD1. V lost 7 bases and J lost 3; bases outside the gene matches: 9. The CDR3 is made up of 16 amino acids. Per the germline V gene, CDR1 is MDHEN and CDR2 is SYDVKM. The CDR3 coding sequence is TGTGCCAGCACCCTAGGAGGGGGCCTCTATAATTCACCCCTCCACTTT. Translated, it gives CASTLGGGLYNSPLHF.

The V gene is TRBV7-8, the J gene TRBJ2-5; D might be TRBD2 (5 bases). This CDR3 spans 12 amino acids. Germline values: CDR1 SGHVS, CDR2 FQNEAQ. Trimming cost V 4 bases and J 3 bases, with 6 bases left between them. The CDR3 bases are TGTGCCAGCAGCTGGGGAGAAGAGACCCAGTACTTC. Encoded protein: CASSWGEETQYF.

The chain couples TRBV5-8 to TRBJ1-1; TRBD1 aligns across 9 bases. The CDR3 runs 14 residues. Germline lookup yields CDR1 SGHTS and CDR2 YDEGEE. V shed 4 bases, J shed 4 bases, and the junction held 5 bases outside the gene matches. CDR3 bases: TGTGCCAGCAGCCCCCCGGGACAGGGCACTGAAGCTTTCTTT. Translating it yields CASSPPGQGTEAFF.

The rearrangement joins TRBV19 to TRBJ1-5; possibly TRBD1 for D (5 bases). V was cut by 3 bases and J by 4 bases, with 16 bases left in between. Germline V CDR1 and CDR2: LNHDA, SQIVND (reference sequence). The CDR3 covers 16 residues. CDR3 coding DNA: TGTGCCAGTAGTATGGAGGGAAAGGGGTTTAATCAGCCCCAGCATTTT. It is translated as CASSMEGKGFNQPQHF. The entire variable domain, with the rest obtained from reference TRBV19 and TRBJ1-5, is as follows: DGGITQSPKYLFRKEGQNVTLSCEQNLNHDAMYWYRQDPGQGLRLIYYSQIVNDFQKGDIAEGYSVSREKKESFPLTVTSAQKNPTAFYLCASSMEGKGFNQPQHFGDGTRLSIL.

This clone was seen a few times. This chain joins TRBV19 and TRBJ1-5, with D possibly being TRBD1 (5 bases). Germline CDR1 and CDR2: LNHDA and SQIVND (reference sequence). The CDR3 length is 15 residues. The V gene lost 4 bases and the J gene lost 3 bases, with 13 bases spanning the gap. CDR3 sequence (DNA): TGTGCCAGTAGTAAAGATCAGGGTTTCAATCAGCCCCAGCATTTT. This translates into CASSKDQGFNQPQHF.

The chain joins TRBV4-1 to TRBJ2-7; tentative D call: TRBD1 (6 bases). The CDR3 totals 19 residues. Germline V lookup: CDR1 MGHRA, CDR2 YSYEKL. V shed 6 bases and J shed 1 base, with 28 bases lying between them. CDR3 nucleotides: TGCGCCAGCAGGCCAGCGGTGGCCGGACAGCTCAGCACATCCTACGAGCAGTACTTC. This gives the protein CASRPAVAGQLSTSYEQYF.

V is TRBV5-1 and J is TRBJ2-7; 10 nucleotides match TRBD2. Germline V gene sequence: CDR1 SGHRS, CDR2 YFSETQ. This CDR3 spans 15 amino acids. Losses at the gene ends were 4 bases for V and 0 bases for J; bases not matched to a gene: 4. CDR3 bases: TGCGCCAGCAGCCAGACTAGCGGGTCCTCCTACGAGCAGTACTTC. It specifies CASSQTSGSSYEQYF.

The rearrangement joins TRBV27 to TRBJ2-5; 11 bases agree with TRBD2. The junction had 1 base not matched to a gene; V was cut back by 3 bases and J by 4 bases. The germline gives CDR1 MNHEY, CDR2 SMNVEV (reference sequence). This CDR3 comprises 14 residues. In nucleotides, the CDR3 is TGTGCCAGCAGTTTCGGACTAGCGGGAGAGACCCAGTACTTC. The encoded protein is CASSFGLAGETQYF.

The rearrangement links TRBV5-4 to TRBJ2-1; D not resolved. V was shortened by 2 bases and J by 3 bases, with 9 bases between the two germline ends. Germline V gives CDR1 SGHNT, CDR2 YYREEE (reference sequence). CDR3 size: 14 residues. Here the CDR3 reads CASSFPQIYNEQFF. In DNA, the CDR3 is TGTGCCAGCAGCTTCCCTCAGATCTACAATGAGCAGTTCTTC.

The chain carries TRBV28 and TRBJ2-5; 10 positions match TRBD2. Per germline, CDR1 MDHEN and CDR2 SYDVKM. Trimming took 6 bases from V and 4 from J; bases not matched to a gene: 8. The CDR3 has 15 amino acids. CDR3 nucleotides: TGTGCCAGCAGCAGAAGCGGGGGGGTCAGAGAGACCCAGTACTTC. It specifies CASSRSGGVRETQYF. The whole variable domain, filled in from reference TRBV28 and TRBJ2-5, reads DVKVTQSSRYLVKRTGEKVFLECVQDMDHENMFWYRQDPGLGLRLIYFSYDVKMKEKGDIPEGYSVSREKKERFSLILESASTNQTSMYLCASSRSGGVRETQYFGPGTRLLVL.

CDR3 loop: CASSPQPEGRFSGNTIYF. CDR3 sequence (DNA): TGTGCCAGCAGCCCCCAACCTGAGGGCAGGTTCTCTGGAAACACCATATATTTT. J is TRBJ1-3 and V is TRBV7-4; D gene unclear. Germline assignment: CDR1 SGHVT and CDR2 SQSDAQ. CDR3 length: 18 residues. The V end was cut by 5 bases, the J end by 0 bases, with 20 bases between.

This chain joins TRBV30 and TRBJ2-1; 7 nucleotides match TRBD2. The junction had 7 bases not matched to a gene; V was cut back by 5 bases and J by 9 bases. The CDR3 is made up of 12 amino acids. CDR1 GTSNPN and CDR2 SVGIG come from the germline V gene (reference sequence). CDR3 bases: TGTGCCTGGTCCCGTGGGGGGGGTGAGCAGTTCTTC. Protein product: CAWSRGGGEQFF.

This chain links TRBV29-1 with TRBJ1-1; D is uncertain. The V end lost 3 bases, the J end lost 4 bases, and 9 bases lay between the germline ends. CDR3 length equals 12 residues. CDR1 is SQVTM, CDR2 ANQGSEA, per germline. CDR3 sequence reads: CSVDPGGTEAFF. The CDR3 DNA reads TGCAGCGTTGACCCCGGTGGCACTGAAGCTTTCTTT.

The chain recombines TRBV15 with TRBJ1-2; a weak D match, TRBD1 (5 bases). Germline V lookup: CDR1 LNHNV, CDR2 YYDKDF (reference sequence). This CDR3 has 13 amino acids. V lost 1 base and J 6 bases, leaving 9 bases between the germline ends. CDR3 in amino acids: CATSRGGSDGYTF. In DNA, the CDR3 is TGTGCCACCAGCAGAGGGGGCAGCGATGGCTACACCTTC. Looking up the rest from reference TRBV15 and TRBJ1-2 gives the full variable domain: DAMVIQNPRYQVTQFGKPVTLSCSQTLNHNVMYWYQQKSSQAPKLLFHYYDKDFNNEADTPDNFQSRRPNTSFCFLDIRSPGLGDTAMYLCATSRGGSDGYTFGSGTRLTVV.

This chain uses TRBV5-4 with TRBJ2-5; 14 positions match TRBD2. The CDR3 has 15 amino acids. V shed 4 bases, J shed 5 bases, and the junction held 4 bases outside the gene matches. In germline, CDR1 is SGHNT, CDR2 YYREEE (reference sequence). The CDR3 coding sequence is TGTGCCAGCAGCCGGACTAGCGGGAGGCAGGAGACCCAGTACTTC. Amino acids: CASSRTSGRQETQYF.

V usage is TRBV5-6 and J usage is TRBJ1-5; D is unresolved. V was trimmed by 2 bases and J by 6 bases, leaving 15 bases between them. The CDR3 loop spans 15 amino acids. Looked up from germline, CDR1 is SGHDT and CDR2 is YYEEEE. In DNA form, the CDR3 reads TGTGCCAGCAGCTTTAATTCAGAAGGAGGTCAGCCCCAGCATTTT. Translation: CASSFNSEGGQPQHF.

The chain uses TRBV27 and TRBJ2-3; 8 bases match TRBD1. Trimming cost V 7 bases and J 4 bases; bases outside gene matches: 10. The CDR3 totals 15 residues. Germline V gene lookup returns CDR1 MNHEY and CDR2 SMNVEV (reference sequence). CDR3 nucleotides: TGTGCCAGCAAACTTGACAGGGGTTTTGCAGATACGCAGTATTTT. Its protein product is CASKLDRGFADTQYF.

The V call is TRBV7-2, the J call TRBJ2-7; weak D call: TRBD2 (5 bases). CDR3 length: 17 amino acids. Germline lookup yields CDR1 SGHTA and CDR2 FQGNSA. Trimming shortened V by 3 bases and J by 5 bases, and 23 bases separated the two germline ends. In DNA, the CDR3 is TGTGCCAGCAGCTTGTCGGGCGGGCGGGTTTTTATGGACGAGCAGTACTTC. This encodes CASSLSGGRVFMDEQYF. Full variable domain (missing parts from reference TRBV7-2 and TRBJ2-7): GAGVSQSPSNKVTEKGKDVELRCDPISGHTALYWYRQSLGQGLEFLIYFQGNSAPDKSGLPSDRFSAERTGGSVSTLTIQRTQQEDSAVYLCASSLSGGRVFMDEQYFGPGTRLTVT.

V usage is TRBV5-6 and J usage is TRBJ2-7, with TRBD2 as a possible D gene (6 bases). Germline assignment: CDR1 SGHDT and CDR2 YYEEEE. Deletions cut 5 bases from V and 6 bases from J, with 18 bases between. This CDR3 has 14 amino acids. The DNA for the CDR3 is TGTGCCAGCAGTCCTACTAGCCCCCAGCTCGAGCAGTACTTC. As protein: CASSPTSPQLEQYF.

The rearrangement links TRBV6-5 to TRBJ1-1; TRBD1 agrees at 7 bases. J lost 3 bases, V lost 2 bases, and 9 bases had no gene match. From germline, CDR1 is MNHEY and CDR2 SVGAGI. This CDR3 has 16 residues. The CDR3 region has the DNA TGTGCCAGCAGTTACCAGAGACAGGGTCCGTACACTGAAGCTTTCTTT. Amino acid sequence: CASSYQRQGPYTEAFF.

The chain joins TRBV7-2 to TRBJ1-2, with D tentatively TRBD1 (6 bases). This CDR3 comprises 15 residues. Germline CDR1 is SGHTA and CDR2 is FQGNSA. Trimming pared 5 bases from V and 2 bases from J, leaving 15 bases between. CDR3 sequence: CASSPGGAGNYGYTF. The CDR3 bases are TGTGCCAGCAGCCCGGGGGGGGCGGGGAACTATGGCTACACCTTC.

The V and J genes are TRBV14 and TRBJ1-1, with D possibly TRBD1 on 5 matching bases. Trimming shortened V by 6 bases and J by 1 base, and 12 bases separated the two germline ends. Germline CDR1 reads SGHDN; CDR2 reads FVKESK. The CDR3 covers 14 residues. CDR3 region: CASSVWGGNTEAFF. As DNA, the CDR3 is TGTGCCAGCAGTGTCTGGGGGGGGAACACTGAAGCTTTCTTT.

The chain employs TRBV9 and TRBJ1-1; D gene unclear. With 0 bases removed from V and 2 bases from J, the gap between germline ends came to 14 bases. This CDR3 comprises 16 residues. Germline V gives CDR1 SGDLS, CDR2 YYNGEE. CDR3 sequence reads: CASSVEGGTLNTEAFF. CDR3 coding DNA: TGTGCCAGCAGCGTAGAAGGCGGCACTCTTAACACTGAAGCTTTCTTT.

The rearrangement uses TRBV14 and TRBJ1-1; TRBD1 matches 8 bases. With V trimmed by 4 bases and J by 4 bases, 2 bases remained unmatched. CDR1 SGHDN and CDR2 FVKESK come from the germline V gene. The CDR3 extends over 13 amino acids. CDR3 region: CASSLGQGTEAFF. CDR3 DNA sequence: TGTGCCAGCAGCCTCGGACAGGGCACTGAAGCTTTCTTT.